The T cell receptor (beta chain) described here comes from a study of PD-1 blockade in mismatch repair-deficient tumors. Study as a whole: All were previously treated, progressing patients with eleven to twelve mismatch repair-deficient cancer types.

PCR or immunohistochemistry showed mismatch repair deficiency in every enrolled patient. TCRs were sequenced from three patients responding to pembrolizumab. As concerns this clone: Antigen: not known.

The ends lost 5 bases at V and 3 bases at J; junction bases unmatched: 4. Germline V gene data show CDR1 as LGHNT and CDR2 as FRNRAP. CDR3 length: 15 amino acids. General study results and limits: After pembrolizumab, tumor-resident clones rose rapidly, then generally contracted before radiologic responses.

Measured with immunoSEQ multiplex PCR; TCRdb has only the in-frame clones, and not every one. The sample has around 130,000 clones; 88% are singletons. The sequence was obtained from an adult with mismatch repair-deficient cancer. The rearrangement joins TRBV12-5 to TRBJ1-5; TRBD1 matches 10 bases. The specimen was peripheral blood, collected roughly 70 weeks after starting pembrolizumab. Written as DNA, the CDR3 is TGTGCTAGTGGTGCCGGGACAGGGGTCAATCAGCCCCAGCATTTT. It codes for CASGAGTGVNQPQHF.